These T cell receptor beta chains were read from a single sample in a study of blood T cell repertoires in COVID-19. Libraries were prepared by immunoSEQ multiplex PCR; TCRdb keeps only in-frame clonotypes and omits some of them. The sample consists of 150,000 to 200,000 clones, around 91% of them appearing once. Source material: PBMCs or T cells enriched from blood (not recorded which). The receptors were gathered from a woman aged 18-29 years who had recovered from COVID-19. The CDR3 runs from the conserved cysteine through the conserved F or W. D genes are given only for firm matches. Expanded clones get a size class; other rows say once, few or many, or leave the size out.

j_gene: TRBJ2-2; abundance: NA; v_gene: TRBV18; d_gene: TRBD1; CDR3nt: TGTGCCAGCTCACTAGGACAGGGCAACACCGGGGAGCTGTTTTTT; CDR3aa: CASSLGQGNTGELFF
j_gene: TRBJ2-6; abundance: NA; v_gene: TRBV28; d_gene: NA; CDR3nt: TGTGCCAGCAGTTTAGAGGGGGCCAACGTCCTGACTTTC; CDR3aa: CASSLEGANVLTF
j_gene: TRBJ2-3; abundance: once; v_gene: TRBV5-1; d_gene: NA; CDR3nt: TGCGCCAGCAGCTTGGGACAGGACGGCGATACGCAGTATTTT; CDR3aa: CASSLGQDGDTQYF
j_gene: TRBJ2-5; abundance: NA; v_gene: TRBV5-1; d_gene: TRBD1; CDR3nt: TGCGCCAGCAGCTTCCTTGGGACAGGGGCGCTCCAGTACTTC; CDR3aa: CASSFLGTGALQYF
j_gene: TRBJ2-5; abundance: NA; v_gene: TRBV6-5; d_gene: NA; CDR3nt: TGTGCCAGCATTAGCCAGCCCCAAGAGACCCAGTACTTC; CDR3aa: CASISQPQETQYF
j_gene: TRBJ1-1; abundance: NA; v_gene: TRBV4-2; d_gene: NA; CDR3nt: TGTGCCAGCAGCCAAGACAAGTCAGGGTCGGCTGAAGCTTTCTTT; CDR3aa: CASSQDKSGSAEAFF
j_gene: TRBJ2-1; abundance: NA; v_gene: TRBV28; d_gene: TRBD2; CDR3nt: TGTGCCAGCAGCCCTAGCGGGAAAGCTTACAATGAGCAGTTCTTC; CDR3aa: CASSPSGKAYNEQFF
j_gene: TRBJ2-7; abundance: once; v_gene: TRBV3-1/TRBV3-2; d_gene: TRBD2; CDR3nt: TGTGCCAGCAGCCGGGAGGGTACCCTCTCCTCCTACGAGCAGTACTTC; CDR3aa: CASSREGTLSSYEQYF
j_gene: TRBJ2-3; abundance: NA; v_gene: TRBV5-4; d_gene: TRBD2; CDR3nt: TGTGCCAGCAGCCCGATAGCGGGAGATATAGATACGCAGTATTTT; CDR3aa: CASSPIAGDIDTQYF
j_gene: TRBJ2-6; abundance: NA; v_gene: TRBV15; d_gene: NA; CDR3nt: TGTGCCGCCGGGGACTTCACTGGGGCCAACGTCCTGACTTTC; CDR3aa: CAAGDFTGANVLTF
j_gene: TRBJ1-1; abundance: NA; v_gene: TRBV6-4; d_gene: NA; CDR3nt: TGTGCCAGCAGTCCCGGACAAGAGAACACTGAAGCTTTCTTT; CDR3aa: CASSPGQENTEAFF
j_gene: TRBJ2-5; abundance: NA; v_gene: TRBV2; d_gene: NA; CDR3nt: TGTGCCAGCAGTGGGGGCGCTTTGGGGACCCAGTACTTC; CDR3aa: CASSGGALGTQYF
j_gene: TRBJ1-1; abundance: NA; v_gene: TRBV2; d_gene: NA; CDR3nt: TGTGCCAGCATGGGAGTTAAAAGGGACACTGAAGCTTTCTTT; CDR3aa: CASMGVKRDTEAFF
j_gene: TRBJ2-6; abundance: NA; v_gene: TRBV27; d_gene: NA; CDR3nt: TGTGCCAGCAGTTACTACAACACTGCTGGGGCCAACGTCCTGACTTTC; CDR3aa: CASSYYNTAGANVLTF
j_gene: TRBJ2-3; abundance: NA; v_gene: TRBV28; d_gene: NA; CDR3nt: TGTGCCACCAGGGGGACTAGCACAGATACGCAGTATTTT; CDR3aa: CATRGTSTDTQYF